This TCR beta chain was identified in a study of shared clonotypes between healthy human individuals. Across the study: Each donor contributed plates that comprised three CD4 naive, three CD4 memory, two CD8 naive and one CD8 memory.

CDR3 length equals 16 residues. Study-wide points: Some clonotypes were shared by all four sorted-subset donors, while others were not shared. The non-shared ones had lower generation probabilities than the shared ones.

Details on this clone: Antigen specificity is unknown.

Splitting of each subset's genomic DNA was done evenly across several immunoSEQ plates. Generated by immunoSEQ multiplex PCR, the TCRdb table keeps only in-frame clones and is missing some. The sample lists 600,000 to 750,000 clones; about two thirds were seen once. Caucasian adults residing in Nashville, Tennessee made up all the donors. The sample taken for sequencing was memory CD4+ T cells sorted from blood. Subset meaning: CD45RA-negative fraction. The sequence was collected from a woman aged 30 to 39 in good health. This chain connects TRBV21-1 to TRBJ2-2; the D call TRBD2 from the table was never checked on the DNA. TRBV21-1 is listed as a pseudogene. The CDR3 protein is CASRTLLAGAPGELFF. CDR3 nucleotide sequence: TGTGCCAGCAGAACGCTTCTAGCGGGGGCTCCCGGGGAGCTGTTTTTT.